The 11 T cell receptor beta chains presented below share a single source sample, sequenced in a study of blood T cell repertoires in COVID-19. The assay was immunoSEQ multiplex PCR, and TCRdb's table has in-frame clones only and misses some. The sample gives a few hundred thousand clones, roughly 87% of which show up once; 1% is in the top ten. The sample was PBMCs or T cells enriched from blood (not recorded which). The receptors here all came from a woman aged 25-40 years who had recovered from COVID-19.

The V gene is TRBV15, the J gene TRBJ2-1, with 7 bases aligning to TRBD1. V was pared by 0 bases and J by 12 bases, with 11 bases of the junction left unmatched. The CDR3 is 15 residues long. Germline values: CDR1 LNHNV, CDR2 YYDKDF (reference sequence). The CDR3 here is CATSRDRGGLIGQFF. CDR3 bases: TGTGCCACCAGCAGAGATAGAGGGGGCCTGATAGGGCAGTTCTTC.

J is TRBJ1-5 and V is TRBV11-2, with 9 bases that match TRBD1. V shed 1 base, J shed 3 bases, and the junction held 1 base outside the gene matches. Germline CDR1 and CDR2: SGHAT and FQNNGV. This CDR3 is built from 15 residues. The CDR3 DNA reads as TGTGCCAGCAGCTTAGGACAGGGGGACAATCAGCCCCAGCATTTT. Translation gives CASSLGQGDNQPQHF.

This clone turned up a few times. The chain is built from TRBV6-5 and TRBJ2-7, with 7 bases fitting TRBD1. Germline values: CDR1 MNHEY, CDR2 SVGAGI. The CDR3 loop spans 13 amino acids. V lost 6 bases to trimming and J lost 3 bases; unmatched junction nucleotides: 5. CDR3 protein: CASSQTGLYEQYF. The CDR3 bases are TGTGCCAGCAGCCAGACAGGGCTCTACGAGCAGTACTTC.

This chain joins TRBV2 and TRBJ2-7; TRBD1 might be the D (5 bases). Germline V gene sequence: CDR1 SNHLY, CDR2 FYNNEI. The ends were cut back, 5 bases at V and 2 bases at J, with 16 bases in the middle. This CDR3 is 15 amino acids long. CDR3 coding DNA: TGTGCCAGCAGTTCCGGTAGGGGCGTTCCCTACGAGCAGTACTTC. Protein product: CASSSGRGVPYEQYF.

The chain's CDR3 is CASSAWGLAGLETQYF. CDR3 bases: TGTGCCAGCAGCGCGTGGGGACTAGCGGGGTTGGAGACCCAGTACTTC. The rearrangement links TRBV9 to TRBJ2-5; 13 bases match TRBD2. This CDR3 is 16 amino acids long. Per the germline V gene, CDR1 is SGDLS and CDR2 is YYNGEE. The junction had 7 bases not matched to a gene; V was cut back by 3 bases and J by 5 bases.

As for this clone: This specimen includes other DNA sequences encoding the same CDR3. The chain recombines TRBV18 with TRBJ2-5; 12 nucleotides align to TRBD2. The germline gives CDR1 KGHSH, CDR2 LQKENI. The CDR3 is 17 amino acids. The J segment lost 5 bases and the V segment lost 1 base, leaving 8 bases of the junction unmatched. The CDR3 loop is CASSPQTSGGRAETQYF. The CDR3 DNA reads as TGTGCCAGCTCACCACAAACTAGCGGGGGGCGCGCGGAGACCCAGTACTTC.

The J gene is TRBJ2-2, the V gene TRBV27, with TRBD1 matching over 9 bases. The CDR3 is made up of 13 amino acids. Looked up from germline, CDR1 is MNHEY and CDR2 is SMNVEV (reference sequence). The junction had 2 bases not matched to a gene; V was cut back by 6 bases and J by 6 bases. The CDR3 sequence: CASSTGGPGELFF. CDR3 sequence (DNA): TGTGCCAGCAGCACAGGGGGCCCCGGGGAGCTGTTTTTT.

The rearrangement uses TRBV4-1 and TRBJ2-7; 10 nucleotides line up with TRBD1. Germline V gene sequence: CDR1 MGHRA, CDR2 YSYEKL. Trimming removed 3 bases from V and 7 bases from J; junction bases left unmatched: 12. This CDR3 contains 16 residues. CDR3 bases: TGCGCCAGCAGCCAGGCGTCCGTGACAGGGGGCGATGAGCAGTACTTC. Protein product: CASSQASVTGGDEQYF.

This clone was recorded only once. CDR3 bases: TGTGCCAGCACCAAAACAGGGGCGGATGGCTACACCTTC. Translation gives CASTKTGADGYTF. The chain carries TRBV12-3 or TRBV12-4 and TRBJ1-2, with 7 positions matching TRBD1. This CDR3 comprises 13 residues. The V segment lost 7 bases and the J segment 6 bases; nucleotides outside the gene matches: 8.

This rearrangement joins TRBV19 to TRBJ2-5; 12 positions match TRBD2. The ends lost 4 bases at V and 5 bases at J; junction bases unmatched: 5. CDR1 and CDR2 (germline): LNHDA, SQIVND (reference sequence). The CDR3 sequence is 15 residues long. This chain's CDR3 is CASSTSSGGAETQYF. The DNA of the CDR3 is TGTGCCAGTAGTACCTCTAGCGGGGGGGCTGAGACCCAGTACTTC. The full variable domain, in which reference TRBV19 and TRBJ2-5 provide the parts outside the CDR3, is DGGITQSPKYLFRKEGQNVTLSCEQNLNHDAMYWYRQDPGQGLRLIYYSQIVNDFQKGDIAEGYSVSREKKESFPLTVTSAQKNPTAFYLCASSTSSGGAETQYFGPGTRLLVL.

This chain joins TRBV27 and TRBJ2-7, with 7 nucleotides matching TRBD2. Germline V gene lookup returns CDR1 MNHEY and CDR2 SMNVEV (reference sequence). Unmatched junction bases numbered 8, after V lost 4 bases and J lost 2 bases. This CDR3 region has 15 residues. The CDR3 spells CASSSRERGTYEQYF. Here the CDR3 DNA reads TGTGCCAGCAGTTCCCGTGAGCGGGGCACCTACGAGCAGTACTTC.